Below, 16 T cell receptor beta chains from the same sample are listed, as sequenced in a study of cytomegalovirus exposure and HLA in healthy donors (dated by TCRdb to the late 2010s). Libraries were built with the immunoSEQ multiplex PCR assay. For the multiplex PCR, a mixture combining 60 forward primers for TCR Vbeta segments and 13 reverse primers for TCR Jbeta segments was used. In its TCRdb copy, this immuneACCESS table keeps in-frame sequences only and misses some clones. Where compared with another copy, unresolved V genes explain less than half of these, and the others have no known cause. The sample table lists approximately 200,000 clones, roughly 80% of them with a count of one. The ten largest account for over 5% of the sample. The sample taken for sequencing was PBMCs. The receptors were gathered from a woman in her forties or fifties in good health and CMV-seropositive.

V gene TRBV5-1 combines with J gene TRBJ1-2; no reliable D call. This CDR3 is 14 amino acids long. The germline gives CDR1 SGHRS, CDR2 YFSETQ. Trimming took 4 bases from V and 6 from J, leaving 16 bases between them. The CDR3 bases are TGCGCCAGCAGCGAGGCCCTCCCGCTACATGGCTACACCTTC. Its translation is CASSEALPLHGYTF.

This clone was counted between two and nine times. The chain recombines TRBV27 with TRBJ1-2; perhaps TRBD1 as D (5 bases). Trimming removed 3 bases at V and 4 bases at J, with 18 bases between. Germline loops: CDR1 MNHEY, CDR2 SMNVEV (reference sequence). The CDR3 spans 16 residues. The DNA for the CDR3 is TGTGCCAGCAGTTTGGGGGGTGGGACGGGGGGCTATGGCTACACCTTC. It specifies CASSLGGGTGGYGYTF.

J is TRBJ1-6 and V is TRBV5-8; tentative D call: TRBD1 (6 bases). Germline-derived CDR1 and CDR2 are SGHTS and YDEGEE. The CDR3 sequence is 13 residues long. The V end was cut by 4 bases, the J end by 9 bases, with 11 bases between. The CDR3 bases are TGTGCCAGCAGCGCTGACAGGCGTTCACCCCTCCACTTT. This translates into CASSADRRSPLHF. Based on the CDR3 plus reference TRBV5-8 and TRBJ1-6, the full variable domain is EAGVTQSPTHLIKTRGQQATLRCSPISGHTSVYWYQQALGLGLQFLLWYDEGEERNRGNFPPRFSGRQFPNYSSELNVNALELEDSALYLCASSADRRSPLHFGNGTRLTVT.

This clone was picked up a small number of times. This chain uses TRBV30 with TRBJ2-7; 10 bases are shared with TRBD1. Germline V gene data show CDR1 as GTSNPN and CDR2 as SVGIG (reference sequence). CDR3 length: 15 amino acids. Losses at the gene ends were 0 bases for V and 6 bases for J; bases not matched to a gene: 8. The CDR3 DNA follows: TGTGCCTGGAGTGTACGGGGGACAGGGGTGGGCGAGCAGTACTTC. This sequence encodes CAWSVRGTGVGEQYF.

In its sample, this clone was seen once. The rearrangement joins TRBV19 to TRBJ2-1; the match to TRBD2 covers 8 bases. The CDR3 is made up of 17 amino acids. J gave up 0 bases and V 5 bases, and 9 bases lay outside the gene matches. Germline CDR1 reads LNHDA; CDR2 reads SQIVND (reference sequence). The CDR3, as DNA: TGTGCCAGTAGTCTATACATGAGCGGGAGCTCCTACAATGAGCAGTTCTTC. It codes for CASSLYMSGSSYNEQFF.

The rearrangement uses TRBV5-1 and TRBJ2-2; tentative D call: TRBD1 (7 bases). Germline CDR1 is SGHRS and CDR2 is YFSETQ. The CDR3 covers 16 residues. The V gene lost 0 bases and the J gene lost 3 bases, with 12 bases spanning the gap. CDR3 sequence: CASSLGDSGYTGELFF. The CDR3 bases are TGCGCCAGCAGCTTGGGGGACAGCGGGTACACCGGGGAGCTGTTTTTT.

The chain employs TRBV15 and TRBJ2-1; 12 bases fit TRBD2. Germline loops: CDR1 LNHNV, CDR2 YYDKDF (reference sequence). The CDR3 is made up of 16 amino acids. V shed 2 bases, J shed 8 bases, and the junction held 7 bases outside the gene matches. The CDR3 DNA reads as TGTGCCACCAGCAGAAAGACTAGCGGGAGCCACCATGAGCAGTTCTTC. This translates into CATSRKTSGSHHEQFF.

The chain recombines TRBV7-9 with TRBJ1-1, with 8 nucleotides matching TRBD1. The germline V gene encodes CDR1 SEHNR and CDR2 FQNEAQ (reference sequence). The CDR3 has 15 residues. Trimming took 4 bases from V and 5 from J; bases not matched to a gene: 9. CDR3 region: CASSSALTGGTEAFF. CDR3 coding DNA: TGTGCCAGCAGCTCAGCGCTTACAGGGGGTACTGAAGCTTTCTTT.

This sequence joins TRBV6-1 and TRBJ1-2, with D tentatively TRBD1 (5 bases). Trimming removed 2 bases from V and 4 bases from J, with 14 bases in between. The CDR3 length is 15 residues. Germline-derived CDR1 and CDR2 are MNHNS and SASEGT. Here the CDR3 reads CASSETGQGPYGYTF. The CDR3 DNA is TGTGCCAGCAGTGAAACCGGGCAGGGCCCCTATGGCTACACCTTC.

The chain uses TRBV10-2 and TRBJ2-1; TRBD2 aligns across 12 bases. J gave up 6 bases and V 0 bases, and 9 bases lay outside the gene matches. The CDR3 has 18 residues. CDR1 WSHSY and CDR2 SAAADI come from the germline V gene. This chain's CDR3 is CASSESLAGGPRPNEQFF. The CDR3 DNA follows: TGCGCCAGCAGTGAGTCCCTAGCGGGAGGGCCGAGGCCCAATGAGCAGTTCTTC.

The V call is TRBV5-1, the J call TRBJ1-2; 9 bases are a match to TRBD1. The CDR3 loop spans 15 amino acids. Germline values: CDR1 SGHRS, CDR2 YFSETQ. Losses at the gene ends were 0 bases for V and 3 bases for J; bases not matched to a gene: 3. The CDR3 spells CASSLEGQGHYGYTF. CDR3 DNA: TGCGCCAGCAGCTTGGAAGGACAGGGGCACTATGGCTACACCTTC.

V usage is TRBV28 and J usage is TRBJ1-4; 8 positions agree with TRBD1. Trimming removed 3 bases from V and 3 bases from J; junction bases left unmatched: 6. The CDR3 is 16 residues long. The germline CDR1 and CDR2 sequences are MDHEN and SYDVKM. The DNA of the CDR3 is TGTGCCAGCAGTTTTGGGACAGGAGAACCTAATGAAAAACTGTTTTTT. This sequence encodes CASSFGTGEPNEKLFF.

DNA of the CDR3: TGTGCCAGCAGTTGGGGCGGGGGCCAAGAGACCCAGTACTTC. Residues: CASSWGGGQETQYF. The J gene is TRBJ2-5, the V gene TRBV27, with 7 bases aligning to TRBD2. From germline, CDR1 is MNHEY and CDR2 SMNVEV (reference sequence). Trimming at V came to 4 bases and at J to 1 base, leaving 3 bases not matched to a gene. This CDR3 is built from 14 residues.

In the case of this clone: The identical CDR3 is also encoded by other nucleotide sequences in the sample. The rearrangement joins TRBV6-1 to TRBJ2-4; D might be TRBD1 (5 bases). Germline V gene lookup returns CDR1 MNHNS and CDR2 SASEGT. Trimming cost V 2 bases and J 0 bases, with 5 bases left between them. This CDR3 spans 14 amino acids. The CDR3 nucleotides read TGTGCCAGCAGTGAAACAGGAGCCAAAAACATTCAGTACTTC. It is translated as CASSETGAKNIQYF.

The table lists this clone with a few counts. The gene calls are TRBV18 and TRBJ2-5, with D tentatively TRBD2 (6 bases). Trimming took off 3 bases at V and 2 bases at J, with 16 bases between the two ends. The CDR3 is made up of 16 amino acids. CDR1 KGHSH and CDR2 LQKENI come from the germline V gene. CDR3 DNA sequence: TGTGCCAGCTCACCGCCAAGACTAGGCCCTCAAGAGACCCAGTACTTC. Amino acid sequence: CASSPPRLGPQETQYF.

This clone was seen a few times. This chain uses TRBV13 with TRBJ2-3, with a possible D match to TRBD2 (6 bases). The CDR3 covers 15 residues. CDR1 is PRHDT, CDR2 FYEKMQ, per germline (reference sequence). V was trimmed by 8 bases and J by 0 bases, leaving 15 bases between them. DNA for the CDR3: TGTGCCAGCGGTTACGGGAGTTCCAGCACAGATACGCAGTATTTT. It is translated as CASGYGSSSTDTQYF.